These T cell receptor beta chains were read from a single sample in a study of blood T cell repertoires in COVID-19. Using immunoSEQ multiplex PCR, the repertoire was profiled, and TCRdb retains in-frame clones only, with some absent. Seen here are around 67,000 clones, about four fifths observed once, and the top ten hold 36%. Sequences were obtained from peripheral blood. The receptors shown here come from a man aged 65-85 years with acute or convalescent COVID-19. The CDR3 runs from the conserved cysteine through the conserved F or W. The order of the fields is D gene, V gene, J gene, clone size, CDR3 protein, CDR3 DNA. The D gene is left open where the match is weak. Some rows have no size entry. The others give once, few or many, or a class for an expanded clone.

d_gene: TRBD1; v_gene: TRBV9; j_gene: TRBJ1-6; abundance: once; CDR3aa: CASSTRQGGESPLHF; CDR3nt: TGTGCCAGCAGCACCCGACAGGGGGGCGAATCACCCCTCCACTTT
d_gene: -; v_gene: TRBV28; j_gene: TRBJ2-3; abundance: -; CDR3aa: CASAGSTDTQYF; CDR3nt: TGTGCCAGCGCAGGTAGCACAGATACGCAGTATTTT
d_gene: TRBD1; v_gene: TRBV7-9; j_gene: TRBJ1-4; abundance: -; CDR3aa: CASSRTGANEKLFF; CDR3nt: TGTGCCAGCAGCCGGACAGGGGCTAATGAAAAACTGTTTTTT
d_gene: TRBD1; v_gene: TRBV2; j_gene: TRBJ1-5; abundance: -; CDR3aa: CASSGTGGYQPQHF; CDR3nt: TGTGCCAGCAGTGGGACAGGGGGCTACCAGCCCCAGCATTTT
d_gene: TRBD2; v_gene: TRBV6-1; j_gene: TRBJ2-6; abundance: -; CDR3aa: CASSARLAGGTPGANVLTF; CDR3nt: TGTGCCAGCAGTGCTCGACTAGCGGGGGGCACACCTGGGGCCAACGTCCTGACTTTC
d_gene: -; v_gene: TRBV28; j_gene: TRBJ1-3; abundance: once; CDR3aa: CASSSTGMGEGNTIYF; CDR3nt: TGTGCCAGCAGTTCCACAGGGATGGGCGAAGGAAACACCATATATTTT
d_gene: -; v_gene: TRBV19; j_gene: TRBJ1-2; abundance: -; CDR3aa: CASSTEYYGYTF; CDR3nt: TGTGCCAGTAGTACGGAGTACTATGGCTACACCTTC
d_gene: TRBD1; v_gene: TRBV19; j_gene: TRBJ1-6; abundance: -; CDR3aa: CASNPGTGRYNSPLHF; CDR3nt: TGTGCCAGTAACCCCGGGACAGGGCGTTATAATTCACCCCTCCACTTT
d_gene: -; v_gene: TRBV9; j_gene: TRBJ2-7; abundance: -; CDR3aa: CASSVAGSSGEQYF; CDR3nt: TGTGCCAGCAGCGTAGCTGGCTCGTCGGGGGAGCAGTACTTC
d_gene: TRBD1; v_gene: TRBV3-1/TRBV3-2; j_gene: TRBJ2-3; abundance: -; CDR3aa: CASSQVSGGVDTQYF; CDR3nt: TGTGCCAGCAGCCAAGTTTCAGGGGGCGTCGATACGCAGTATTTT
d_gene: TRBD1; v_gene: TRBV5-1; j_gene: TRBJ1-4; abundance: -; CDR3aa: CASSGGQGNEKLFF; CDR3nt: TGCGCCAGCAGCGGCGGACAGGGTAATGAAAAACTGTTTTTT
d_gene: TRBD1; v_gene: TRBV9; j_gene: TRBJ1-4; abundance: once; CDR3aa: CASSFGQATNEKLFF; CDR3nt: TGTGCCAGCAGCTTTGGACAGGCAACTAATGAAAAACTGTTTTTT
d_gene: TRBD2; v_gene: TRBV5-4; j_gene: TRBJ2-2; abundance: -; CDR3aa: CATKLAGVSTGELFF; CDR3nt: TGTGCCACTAAACTAGCGGGGGTTAGCACCGGGGAGCTGTTTTTT
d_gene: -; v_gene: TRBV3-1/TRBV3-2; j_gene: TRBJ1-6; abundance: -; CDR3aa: CASSQPLQGNSPLHF; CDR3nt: TGTGCCAGCAGCCAACCATTACAGGGCAATTCACCCCTCCACTTT
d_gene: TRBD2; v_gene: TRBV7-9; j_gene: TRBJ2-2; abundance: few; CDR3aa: CASSRPYRLAGNTGELFF; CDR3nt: TGTGCCAGCAGCCGGCCCTACAGACTAGCGGGGAACACCGGGGAGCTGTTTTTT
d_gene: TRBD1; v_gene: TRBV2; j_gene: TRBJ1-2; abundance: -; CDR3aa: CASRHRDRYYGYTF; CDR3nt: TGTGCCAGCAGACACCGGGACAGATACTATGGCTACACCTTC
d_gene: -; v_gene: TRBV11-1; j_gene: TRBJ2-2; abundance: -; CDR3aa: CASSLRGRGTGELFF; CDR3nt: TGTGCCAGCAGCTTACGCGGGCGCGGGACCGGGGAGCTGTTTTTT
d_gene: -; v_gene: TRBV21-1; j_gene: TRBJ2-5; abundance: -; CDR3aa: CASSKSGDRGSSRTQYF; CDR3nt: TGTGCCAGCAGCAAATCAGGGGACAGGGGGTCGTCTCGGACCCAGTACTTC
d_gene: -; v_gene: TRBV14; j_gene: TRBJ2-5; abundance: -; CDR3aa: CASSQEWRGLETQYF; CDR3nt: TGTGCCAGCAGCCAAGAATGGAGGGGTCTGGAGACCCAGTACTTC
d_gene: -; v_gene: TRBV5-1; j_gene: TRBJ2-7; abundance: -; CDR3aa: CASSPGIQSSYEQYF; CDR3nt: TGCGCCAGCAGCCCTGGAATACAGAGCTCCTACGAGCAGTACTTC
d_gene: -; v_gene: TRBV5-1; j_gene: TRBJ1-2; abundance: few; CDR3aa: CASSPYAGGNYGYTF; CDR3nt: TGCGCCAGCAGCCCCTATGCGGGGGGCAATTATGGCTACACCTTC
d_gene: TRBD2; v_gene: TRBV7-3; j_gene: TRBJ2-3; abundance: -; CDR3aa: CASSPGTTKHTDTQYF; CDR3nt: TGTGCCAGCAGCCCCGGGACTACTAAACACACAGATACGCAGTATTTT
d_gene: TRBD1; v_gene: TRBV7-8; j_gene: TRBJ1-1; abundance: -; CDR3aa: CASSPPRRTGPGLAFF; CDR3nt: TGTGCCAGCAGCCCACCCCGGAGGACAGGGCCGGGTTTAGCTTTCTTT
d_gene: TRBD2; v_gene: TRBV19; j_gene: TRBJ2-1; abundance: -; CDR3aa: CASSLLAGGNNEQFF; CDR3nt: TGTGCCAGTAGTCTCTTAGCGGGGGGAAACAATGAGCAGTTCTTC
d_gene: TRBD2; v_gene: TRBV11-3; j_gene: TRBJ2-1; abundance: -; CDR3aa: CASSPLSSGRSVEQFF; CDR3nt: TGTGCCAGCAGCCCTCTCTCTAGCGGGAGATCGGTTGAGCAGTTCTTC
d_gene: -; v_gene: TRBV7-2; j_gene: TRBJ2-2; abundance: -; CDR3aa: CASSLFPGAHTGELFF; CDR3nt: TGTGCCAGCAGCTTATTCCCGGGTGCTCATACCGGGGAGCTGTTTTTT
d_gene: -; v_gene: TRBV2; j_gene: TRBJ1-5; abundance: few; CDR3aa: CASSPGLGGNQPQHF; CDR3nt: TGTGCCAGCAGCCCAGGGTTAGGTGGCAATCAGCCCCAGCATTTT
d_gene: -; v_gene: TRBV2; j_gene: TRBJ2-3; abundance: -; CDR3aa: CASSGGADTQYF; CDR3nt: TGTGCCAGCAGTGGGGGCGCAGATACGCAGTATTTT
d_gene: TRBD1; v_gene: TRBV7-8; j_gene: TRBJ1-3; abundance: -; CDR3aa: CASSLAQGAGGNTIYF; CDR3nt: TGTGCCAGCAGCTTAGCGCAGGGGGCAGGTGGAAACACCATATATTTT
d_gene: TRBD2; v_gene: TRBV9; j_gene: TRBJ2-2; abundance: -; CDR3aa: CASTLLAGDTGELFF; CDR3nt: TGTGCCAGCACTCTCCTAGCGGGCGACACCGGGGAGCTGTTTTTT
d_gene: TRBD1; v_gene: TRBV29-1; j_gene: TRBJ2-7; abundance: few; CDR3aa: CSVAGQGTFGEQYF; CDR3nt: TGCAGCGTTGCGGGACAGGGGACTTTTGGCGAGCAGTACTTC
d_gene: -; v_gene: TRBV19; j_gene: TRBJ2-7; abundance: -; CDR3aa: CASTGTGNSYEQYF; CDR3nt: TGTGCCAGTACGGGTACAGGGAATTCGTACGAGCAGTACTTC
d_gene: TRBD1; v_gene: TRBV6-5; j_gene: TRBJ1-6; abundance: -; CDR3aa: CASSYEGQANSPLHF; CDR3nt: TGTGCCAGCAGTTACGAGGGACAGGCCAATTCACCCCTCCACTTT
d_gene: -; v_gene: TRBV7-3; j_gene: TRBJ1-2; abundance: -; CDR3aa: CASSRGPRYGYTF; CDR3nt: TGTGCCAGCAGCCGGGGTCCAAGATATGGCTACACCTTC
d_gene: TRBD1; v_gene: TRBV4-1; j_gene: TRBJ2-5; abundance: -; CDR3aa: CASSLQTGGGETQYF; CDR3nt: TGCGCCAGCAGCCTCCAGACAGGGGGAGGGGAGACCCAGTACTTC
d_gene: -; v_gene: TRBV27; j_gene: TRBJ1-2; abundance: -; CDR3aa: CASSLLGSGTTNGYTF; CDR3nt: TGTGCCAGCAGTTTATTAGGCTCCGGGACAACTAATGGCTACACCTTC
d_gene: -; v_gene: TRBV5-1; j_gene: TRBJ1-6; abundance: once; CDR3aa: CASSSRISSSPLHF; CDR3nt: TGCGCCAGCAGCTCTAGGATCAGCAGTTCACCCCTCCACTTT
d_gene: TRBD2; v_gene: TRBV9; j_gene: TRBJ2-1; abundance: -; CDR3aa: CASSPQAGTSGGVEQFF; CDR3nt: TGTGCCAGCAGCCCCCAAGCCGGGACTAGCGGGGGGGTTGAGCAGTTCTTC
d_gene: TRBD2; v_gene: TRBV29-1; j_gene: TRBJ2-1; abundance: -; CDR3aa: CSVRTSVYEQFF; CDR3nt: TGCAGCGTTCGGACTAGCGTCTATGAGCAGTTCTTC
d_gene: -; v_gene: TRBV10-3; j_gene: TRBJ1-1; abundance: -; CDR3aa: CAISEPGQMNTEAFF; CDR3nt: TGTGCCATCAGTGAGCCAGGACAGATGAACACTGAAGCTTTCTTT
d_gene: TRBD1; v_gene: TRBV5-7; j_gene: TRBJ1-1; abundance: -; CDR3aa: CASSHDRGRDTEAFF; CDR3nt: TGTGCCAGCAGCCACGACAGGGGGCGCGACACTGAAGCTTTCTTT
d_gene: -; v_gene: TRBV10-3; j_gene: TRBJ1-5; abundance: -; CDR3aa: CAISTQGANQPQHF; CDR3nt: TGTGCCATCAGTACACAGGGAGCCAATCAGCCCCAGCATTTT
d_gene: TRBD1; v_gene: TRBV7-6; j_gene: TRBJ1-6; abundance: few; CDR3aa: CASSPGQINSPLHF; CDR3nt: TGTGCCAGCAGCCCGGGACAGATAAATTCACCCCTCCACTTT
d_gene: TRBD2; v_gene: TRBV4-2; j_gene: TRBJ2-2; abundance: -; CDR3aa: CASSQALREVGTGELFF; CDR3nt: TGTGCCAGCAGCCAAGCGCTGCGGGAGGTAGGAACCGGGGAGCTGTTTTTT
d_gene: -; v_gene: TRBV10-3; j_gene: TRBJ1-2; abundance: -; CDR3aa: CAISEFSYGYTF; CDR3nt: TGTGCCATCAGTGAATTCAGTTATGGCTACACCTTC
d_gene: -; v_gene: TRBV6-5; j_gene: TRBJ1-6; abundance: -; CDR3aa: CASSYSYRNSPLHF; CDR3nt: TGTGCCAGCAGTTACTCCTACAGGAATTCACCCCTCCACTTT
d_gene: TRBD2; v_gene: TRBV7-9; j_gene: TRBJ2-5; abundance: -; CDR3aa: CASSLAAGGGWQETQYF; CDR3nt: TGTGCCAGCAGCTTAGCGGCGGGGGGGGGCTGGCAAGAGACCCAGTACTTC
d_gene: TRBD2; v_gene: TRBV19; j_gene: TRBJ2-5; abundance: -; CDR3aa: CASMGMGLAEETQYF; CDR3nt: TGTGCCAGTATGGGGATGGGACTAGCGGAAGAGACCCAGTACTTC
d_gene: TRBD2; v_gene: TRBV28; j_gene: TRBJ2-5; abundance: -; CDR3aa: CASSFYGASGPRTQYF; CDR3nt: TGTGCCAGCAGTTTCTATGGTGCTAGCGGGCCAAGGACCCAGTACTTC
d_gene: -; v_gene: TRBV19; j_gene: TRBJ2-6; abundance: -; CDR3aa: CASSIPLVFSSGANVLTF; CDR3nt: TGTGCCAGTAGTATCCCCCTAGTTTTTAGCTCTGGGGCCAACGTCCTGACTTTC
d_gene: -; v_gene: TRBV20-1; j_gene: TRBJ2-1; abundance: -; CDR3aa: CSGFDNEQFF; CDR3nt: TGTTCGGGGTTCGACAATGAGCAGTTCTTC
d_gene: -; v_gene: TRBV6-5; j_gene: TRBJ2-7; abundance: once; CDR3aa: CASSPGLPPYEQYF; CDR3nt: TGTGCCAGCAGTCCGGGACTTCCTCCCTACGAGCAGTACTTC
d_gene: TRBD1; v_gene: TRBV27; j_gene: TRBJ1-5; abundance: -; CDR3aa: CASSFNGQGATQPQHF; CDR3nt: TGTGCCAGCAGTTTTAACGGACAGGGGGCCACTCAGCCCCAGCATTTT
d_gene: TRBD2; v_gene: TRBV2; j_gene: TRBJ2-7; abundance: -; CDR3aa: CASSEGLRGAIYWQYF; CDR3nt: TGTGCCAGCAGTGAAGGATTGCGGGGGGCCATTTATTGGCAGTACTTC
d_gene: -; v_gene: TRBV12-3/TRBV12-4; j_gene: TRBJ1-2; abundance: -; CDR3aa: CASSNPGNYGYTF; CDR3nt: TGTGCCAGTAGCAATCCGGGAAACTATGGCTACACCTTC
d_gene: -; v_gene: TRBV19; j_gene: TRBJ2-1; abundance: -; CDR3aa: CASSILWSSYNEQFF; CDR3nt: TGTGCCAGTAGTATACTTTGGAGCTCCTACAATGAGCAGTTCTTC
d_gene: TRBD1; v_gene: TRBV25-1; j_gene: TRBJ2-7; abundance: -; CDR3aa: CASTPTGGTYEQYF; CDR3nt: TGTGCCAGCACTCCGACAGGGGGGACCTACGAGCAGTACTTC
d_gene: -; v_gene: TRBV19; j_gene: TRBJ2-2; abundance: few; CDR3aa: CASSITIGNTGELFF; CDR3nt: TGTGCCAGTAGTATTACTATAGGAAACACCGGGGAGCTGTTTTTT
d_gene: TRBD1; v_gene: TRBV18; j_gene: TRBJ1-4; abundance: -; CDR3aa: CASSQTGGLEKLFF; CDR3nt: TGTGCCAGCTCACAGACAGGGGGCCTTGAAAAACTGTTTTTT
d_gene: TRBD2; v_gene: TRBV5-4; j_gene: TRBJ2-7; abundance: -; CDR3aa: CASRSGLAGGKHEQYF; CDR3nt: TGTGCCAGCAGGTCCGGACTAGCGGGAGGGAAGCACGAGCAGTACTTC